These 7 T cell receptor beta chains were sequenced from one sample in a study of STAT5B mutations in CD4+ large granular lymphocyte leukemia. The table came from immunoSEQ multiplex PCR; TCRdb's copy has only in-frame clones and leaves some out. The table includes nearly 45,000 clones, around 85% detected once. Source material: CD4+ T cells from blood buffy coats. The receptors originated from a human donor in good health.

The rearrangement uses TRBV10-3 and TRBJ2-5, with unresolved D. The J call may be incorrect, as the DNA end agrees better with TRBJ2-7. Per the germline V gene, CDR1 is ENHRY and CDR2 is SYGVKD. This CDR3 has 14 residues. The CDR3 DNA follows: TGTGCCATCAGTGACCAAAGGGCAGCCTACGAGCAGTACTTC. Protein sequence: CAISDQRAAYEQYF.

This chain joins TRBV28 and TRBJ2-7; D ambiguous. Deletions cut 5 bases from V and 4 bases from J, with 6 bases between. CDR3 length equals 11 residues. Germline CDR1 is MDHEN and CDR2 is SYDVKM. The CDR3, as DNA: TGTGCCAGCAGTCTCCAGTACGAGCAGTACTTC. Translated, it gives CASSLQYEQYF. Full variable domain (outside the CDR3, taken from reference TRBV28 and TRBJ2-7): DVKVTQSSRYLVKRTGEKVFLECVQDMDHENMFWYRQDPGLGLRLIYFSYDVKMKEKGDIPEGYSVSREKKERFSLILESASTNQTSMYLCASSLQYEQYFGPGTRLTVT.

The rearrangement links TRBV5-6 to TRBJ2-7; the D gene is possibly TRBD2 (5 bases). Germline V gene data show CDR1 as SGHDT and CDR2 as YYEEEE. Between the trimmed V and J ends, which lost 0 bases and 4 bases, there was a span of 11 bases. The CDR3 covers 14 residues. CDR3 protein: CASSLGGLEYEQYF. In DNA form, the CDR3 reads TGTGCCAGCAGCTTGGGAGGGCTTGAGTACGAGCAGTACTTC. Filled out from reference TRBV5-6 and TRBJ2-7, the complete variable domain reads DAGVTQSPTHLIKTRGQQVTLRCSPKSGHDTVSWYQQALGQGPQFIFQYYEEEERQRGNFPDRFSGHQFPNYSSELNVNALLLGDSALYLCASSLGGLEYEQYFGPGTRLTVT.

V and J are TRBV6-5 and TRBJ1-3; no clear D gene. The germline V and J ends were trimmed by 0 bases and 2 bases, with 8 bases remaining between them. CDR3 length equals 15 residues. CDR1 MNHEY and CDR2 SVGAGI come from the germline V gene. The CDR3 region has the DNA TGTGCCAGCAGTTACTCGAAAGGGACTGGAAACACCATATATTTT. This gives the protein CASSYSKGTGNTIYF.

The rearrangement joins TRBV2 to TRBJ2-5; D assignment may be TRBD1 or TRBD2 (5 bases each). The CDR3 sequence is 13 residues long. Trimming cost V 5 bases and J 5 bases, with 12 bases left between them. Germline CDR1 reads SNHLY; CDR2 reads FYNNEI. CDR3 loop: CASSSGLFETQYF. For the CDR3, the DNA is TGTGCCAGCAGTTCGGGGCTCTTTGAGACCCAGTACTTC.

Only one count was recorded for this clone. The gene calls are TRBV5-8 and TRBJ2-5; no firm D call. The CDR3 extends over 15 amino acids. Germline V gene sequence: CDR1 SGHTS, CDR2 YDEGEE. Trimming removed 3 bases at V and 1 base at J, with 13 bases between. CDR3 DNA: TGTGCCAGCAGCTACGGTCCAGCACCCCAAGAGACCCAGTACTTC. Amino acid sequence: CASSYGPAPQETQYF.

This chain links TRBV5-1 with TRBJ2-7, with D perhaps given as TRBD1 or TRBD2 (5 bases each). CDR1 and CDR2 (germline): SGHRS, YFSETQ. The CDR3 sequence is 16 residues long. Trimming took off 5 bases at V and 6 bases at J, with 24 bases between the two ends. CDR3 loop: CASRPARDQRGSEQYF. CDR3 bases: TGCGCCAGCAGACCCGCCCGGGACCAGAGGGGCAGCGAGCAGTACTTC.